The 20 T cell receptor beta chains reported below all come from one sample, sequenced in a study of blood T cell repertoires in COVID-19 (TCRdb year 2020). The method behind the library was the immunoSEQ multiplex PCR assay. The immuneACCESS repertoire file appears here via TCRdb, limited to in-frame rearrangements. These files lack a portion of the clones; in checked studies, under half of the deficit traces to unresolved V genes, and the cause of the others is not known. This sample lists about 180,000 clones; over 70% were detected once. The biggest ten clones account for over 6.5% of the sample. Sequenced material: peripheral blood. The source of these receptors is a woman aged 40 to 50 with COVID-19, enrolled during active disease.

This chain connects TRBV28 to TRBJ2-1; D is unclear. The V gene lost 4 bases and the J gene lost 2 bases, with 12 bases spanning the gap. The germline V gene has CDR1 MDHEN and CDR2 SYDVKM. The CDR3 spans 15 residues. The CDR3 region has the DNA TGTGCCAGCAGTTCAGTCCCCCAAGCCTACAATGAGCAGTTCTTC. This gives the protein CASSSVPQAYNEQFF.

This chain links TRBV10-1 with TRBJ2-3; D is unresolved. The V and J ends lost 5 bases and 0 bases respectively, with 3 bases between them. The CDR3 is 12 residues long. CDR1 WNHNN and CDR2 SYGVQD come from the germline V gene (reference sequence). CDR3 DNA sequence: TGCGCCAGCAGTCAAAGCACAGATACGCAGTATTTT. This gives the protein CASSQSTDTQYF.

J is TRBJ1-6 and V is TRBV12-5; 9 nucleotides line up with TRBD1. The germline CDR1 and CDR2 sequences are LGHNT and FRNRAP. The junction had 10 bases not matched to a gene; V was cut back by 3 bases and J by 7 bases. The CDR3 length is 17 residues. The CDR3 spells CASGFWPGTGQNSPLHF. Here the CDR3 DNA reads TGTGCTAGTGGTTTCTGGCCAGGGACAGGGCAAAATTCACCCCTCCACTTT.

The chain is built from TRBV27 and TRBJ2-1, with D perhaps matching TRBD1 (6 bases). V lost 2 bases and J lost 5, with 13 bases in between. There are 15 residues in the CDR3. Germline CDR1 is MNHEY and CDR2 is SMNVEV (reference sequence). CDR3 residues: CASSLPPGEDNEQFF. The CDR3 DNA follows: TGTGCCAGCAGTTTACCTCCAGGGGAAGACAATGAGCAGTTCTTC.

This rearrangement joins TRBV19 to TRBJ1-1, with 7 bases lining up with TRBD1. The germline V gene has CDR1 LNHDA and CDR2 SQIVND (reference sequence). The trim removed 9 bases at V and 0 bases at J, leaving 13 bases unmatched. This CDR3 has 16 residues. The CDR3 region has the DNA TGTGCCAGCCTTTCTCGACAGGGTAAGCTGAACACTGAAGCTTTCTTT. As protein: CASLSRQGKLNTEAFF.

The V gene is TRBV11-2, the J gene TRBJ1-1, with D tentatively TRBD1 (6 bases). In germline, CDR1 is SGHAT, CDR2 FQNNGV. V was pared by 6 bases and J by 0 bases, with 14 bases between. The CDR3 totals 15 residues. DNA of the CDR3: TGTGCCAGCAGTAGCCAACAGGGCTTGAACACTGAAGCTTTCTTT. Translated, it gives CASSSQQGLNTEAFF.

The chain carries TRBV5-1 and TRBJ2-7, with a weak D call TRBD2 (6 bases). Germline CDR1 reads SGHRS; CDR2 reads YFSETQ. The CDR3 contains 18 residues. V lost 3 bases to trimming and J lost 0 bases, with 22 bases between them. The CDR3 here is CASSSQTSPGESSYEQYF. The CDR3, as DNA: TGCGCCAGCAGCTCCCAGACTAGTCCGGGTGAAAGCTCCTACGAGCAGTACTTC.

The chain links TRBV3-1 (or the pseudogene TRBV3-2) to TRBJ2-1, with 9 positions matching TRBD2. The CDR3 length is 15 residues. Germline values: CDR1 LGHDT, CDR2 YNNKEL (reference sequence). The ends lost 4 bases at V and 8 bases at J; junction bases unmatched: 9. CDR3 sequence: CASSRAAGGGDEQFF. CDR3 DNA: TGTGCCAGCAGCCGGGCAGCGGGGGGTGGGGATGAGCAGTTCTTC.

The chain has TRBV6-1 and TRBJ2-7; the D gene is possibly TRBD2 (5 bases). The germline V and J ends were trimmed by 3 bases and 7 bases, with 13 bases remaining between them. CDR1 is MNHNS and CDR2 is SASEGT in the germline V gene. This CDR3 is 13 amino acids long. The CDR3 sequence is CASSDTWRREQYF. CDR3 bases: TGTGCCAGCAGTGACACATGGAGGAGGGAGCAGTACTTC.

The chain joins TRBV18 to TRBJ2-2; 15 bases fit TRBD2. With V trimmed by 3 bases and J by 2 bases, 7 bases remained unmatched. Germline CDR1 and CDR2: KGHSH and LQKENI. The CDR3 loop spans 19 amino acids. CDR3 coding DNA: TGTGCCAGCTCACCCTGGACTAGCGGGAGGGCCGCCAACACCGGGGAGCTGTTTTTT. It translates to CASSPWTSGRAANTGELFF.

The chain is built from TRBV6-2 or TRBV6-3 and TRBJ2-7; 12 bases match TRBD1. V was clipped by 2 bases and J by 7 bases; unmatched bases: 6. This CDR3 is built from 15 residues. The germline V gene encodes CDR1 MNHEY and CDR2 SVGEGT. The CDR3 reads CASSYVGQGAGEQYF. In DNA form, the CDR3 reads TGTGCCAGCAGTTACGTGGGACAGGGGGCTGGTGAGCAGTACTTC.

The chain uses TRBV19 and TRBJ1-1; D is ambiguous. Germline V lookup: CDR1 LNHDA, CDR2 SQIVND (reference sequence). CDR3 size: 14 residues. V was trimmed by 3 bases and J by 5 bases, leaving 13 bases between them. The CDR3 region is CASSIVGGGTEAFF. In DNA form, the CDR3 reads TGTGCCAGTAGTATCGTCGGAGGTGGAACTGAAGCTTTCTTT. Filled out from reference TRBV19 and TRBJ1-1, the complete variable domain reads DGGITQSPKYLFRKEGQNVTLSCEQNLNHDAMYWYRQDPGQGLRLIYYSQIVNDFQKGDIAEGYSVSREKKESFPLTVTSAQKNPTAFYLCASSIVGGGTEAFFGQGTRLTVV.

J is TRBJ1-1 and V is TRBV19; D is ambiguous. V lost 3 bases and J 6 bases, leaving 17 bases between the germline ends. The CDR3 totals 15 residues. Germline CDR1 and CDR2: LNHDA and SQIVND (reference sequence). CDR3 DNA sequence: TGTGCCAGTAGTATCGGCAAACAAGGGAGGTCTGAAGCTTTCTTT. Protein: CASSIGKQGRSEAFF.

This chain connects TRBV28 to TRBJ1-2; D perhaps matches TRBD1 (6 bases). This CDR3 region has 13 residues. The germline V gene has CDR1 MDHEN and CDR2 SYDVKM. The V gene lost 7 bases and the J gene lost 8 bases, with 17 bases spanning the gap. CDR3 in DNA: TGTGCCAGCACGAAGACAGGATCTATGGGCTACACCTTC. Translating it yields CASTKTGSMGYTF.

The chain carries TRBV14 and TRBJ1-2, with 11 nucleotides matching TRBD1. The CDR3 is 13 residues long. J gave up 6 bases and V 4 bases, and 1 base lay outside the gene matches. Per the germline V gene, CDR1 is SGHDN and CDR2 is FVKESK. The DNA for the CDR3 is TGTGCCAGCAGCCGGGACAGGGGGAATGGCTACACCTTC. Its translation: CASSRDRGNGYTF.

This clone was found a few times. The chain joins TRBV6-5 to TRBJ2-4, with no clear D. The CDR3 extends over 14 amino acids. Per the germline V gene, CDR1 is MNHEY and CDR2 is SVGAGI. V was trimmed by 7 bases and J by 7 bases, leaving 17 bases between them. CDR3 region: CASIPARGYNIQYF. The CDR3 nucleotides read TGTGCCAGCATCCCTGCCCGCGGCTATAACATTCAGTACTTC.

The chain couples TRBV19 to TRBJ2-7; 7 bases map to TRBD1. The CDR3 loop spans 13 amino acids. The V gene's germline CDR1 is LNHDA and CDR2 SQIVND (reference sequence). Unmatched junction bases numbered 6, after V lost 5 bases and J lost 5 bases. CDR3 residues: CASSHDTGDEQYF. The DNA of the CDR3 is TGTGCCAGTAGTCACGATACAGGGGACGAGCAGTACTTC.

The chain links TRBV5-1 to TRBJ1-6; TRBD1 might be the D (5 bases). Trimming cost V 3 bases and J 10 bases, with 23 bases left between them. There are 17 residues in the CDR3. Germline V gene lookup returns CDR1 SGHRS and CDR2 YFSETQ. CDR3 sequence: CASSSSGWDFGASPLHF. The CDR3 nucleotides are TGCGCCAGCAGCTCCAGCGGGTGGGACTTTGGGGCCTCACCCCTCCACTTT.

The V and J genes are TRBV19 and TRBJ1-4, with D hard to call. Germline V gene sequence: CDR1 LNHDA, CDR2 SQIVND (reference sequence). This CDR3 contains 15 residues. The V and J ends lost 7 bases and 8 bases respectively, with 20 bases between them. The CDR3 coding sequence is TGTGCCAGTATGAGGACCGGGATATCGGAAGAAAAACTGTTTTTT. Protein: CASMRTGISEEKLFF.

About this clone itself: Other DNA sequences of this sample code for an identical CDR3. V is TRBV18 and J is TRBJ1-4, with TRBD1 identical over 10 bases. Germline CDR1 KGHSH, CDR2 LQKENI. The CDR3 contains 14 residues. Germline trimming cut 8 bases from V and 8 bases from J; bases unmatched to any gene: 8. The CDR3 reads CASADRGSGEKLFF. The CDR3 DNA reads as TGTGCCAGCGCGGACAGGGGGAGTGGCGAAAAACTGTTTTTT.